Each of the 14 T cell receptor beta chains below was sequenced from the same sample in a study of CD8 T cells in Susac syndrome. When the RNA was reverse transcribed, random hexamers were used with an input of roughly 0.45 to 1 ug. TCRdb recomputed calls from the immunoSEQ multiplex PCR reads with MiXCR, one row per CDR3 protein. Of tens of thousands of distinct CDR3 sequences listed, more than 85% are singletons. Material for sequencing was CD4+ T cells from PBMCs. These receptor sequences come from a human donor with Susac syndrome.

This clonotype was counted a single time. V gene TRBV12-3 or TRBV12-4 combines with J gene TRBJ2-3; 8 bases are a match to TRBD2. V lost 5 bases to trimming and J lost 5 bases; unmatched junction nucleotides: 12. The CDR3 is 16 amino acids. The CDR3 DNA sequence: TGTGCCAGCAGTACCCGACTAGCGTCTAATGGAGATACGCAGTATTTT. This sequence encodes CASSTRLASNGDTQYF.

The V gene is TRBV5-1, the J gene TRBJ1-1, with TRBD1 matching 7 bases. CDR3 length: 16 amino acids. Trimming removed 0 bases from V and 5 bases from J; junction bases left unmatched: 10. Germline CDR1 is SGHRS and CDR2 is YFSETQ. CDR3 amino acids: CASSLDPAGGNTEAFF. CDR3 DNA: TGCGCCAGCAGCTTGGACCCGGCAGGGGGGAATACTGAAGCTTTCTTT.

The gene calls are TRBV2 and TRBJ2-7; D gene uncertain. The CDR3 has 11 amino acids. V lost 0 bases, J lost 6 bases, and 3 bases lay in between. In germline, CDR1 is SNHLY, CDR2 FYNNEI. CDR3 coding DNA: TGTGCCAGCAGTGAAGCAGGCGAGCAGTACTTC. Protein: CASSEAGEQYF.

This clonotype has only a few counts. This chain joins TRBV7-2 and TRBJ1-5; D not certain. V dropped 3 bases and J dropped 0 bases, with 12 bases sitting between them. Germline CDR1 SGHTA, CDR2 FQGNSA. The CDR3 has 16 amino acids. This chain's CDR3 is CASSLVAGFSNQPQHF. CDR3 coding DNA: TGTGCCAGCAGCTTGGTCGCAGGCTTTAGCAATCAGCCCCAGCATTTT.

The chain employs TRBV9 and TRBJ1-2, with 7 bases that match TRBD1. With 0 bases clipped from V and 4 bases from J, the junction kept 3 bases outside the gene matches. Germline assignment: CDR1 SGDLS and CDR2 YYNGEE. The CDR3 contains 14 residues. The CDR3 region is CASSVGPGGYGYTF. CDR3 nucleotides: TGTGCCAGCAGCGTAGGGCCAGGGGGCTATGGCTACACCTTC.

The chain joins TRBV12-3 or TRBV12-4 to TRBJ1-5; 9 bases line up with TRBD1. This CDR3 region has 15 residues. Trimming took 4 bases from V and 12 from J; bases not matched to a gene: 13. The DNA for the CDR3 is TGTGCCAGCAGTTCCAGACAGGGGGTCAATCAGTACCAGCATTTT. Translation gives CASSSRQGVNQYQHF.

This chain uses TRBV7-2 with TRBJ1-2; weak D call: TRBD1 (6 bases). The V and J ends lost 1 base and 4 bases respectively, with 16 bases between them. The CDR3 runs to 16 residues. The V gene's germline CDR1 is SGHTA and CDR2 FQGNSA. CDR3 coding DNA: TGTGCCAGCAGCTTAGGAAGGCGGGGGGCTACCTATGGCTACACCTTC. Translated, it gives CASSLGRRGATYGYTF.

This clonotype was seen just once. Here the CDR3 reads CASSYGGQGPHYNEQFF. CDR3 DNA sequence: TGTGCCAGCAGTTACGGGGGACAGGGGCCCCACTACAATGAGCAGTTCTTC. The rearrangement joins TRBV6-2 or TRBV6-3 to TRBJ2-1, with TRBD1 identical over 10 bases. J was trimmed by 3 bases and V by 2 bases; bases with no gene match: 7. Germline V gene lookup returns CDR1 MNHEY and CDR2 SVGEGT. The CDR3 consists of 17 residues.

The V and J genes are TRBV28 and TRBJ2-1, with a tentative D call TRBD2 (5 bases). Between the trimmed V and J ends, which lost 3 bases and 5 bases, there was a span of 11 bases. This CDR3 has 14 residues. Germline V gives CDR1 MDHEN, CDR2 SYDVKM. CDR3 region: CASSLRARHNEQFF. CDR3 bases: TGTGCCAGCAGTTTGCGGGCTCGACACAATGAGCAGTTCTTC.

The rearrangement links TRBV13 to TRBJ2-7, with D unresolved. V lost 2 bases, J lost 0 bases, and 8 bases lay in between. Germline CDR1 and CDR2: PRHDT and FYEKMQ (reference sequence). The CDR3 covers 14 residues. The CDR3 nucleotides are TGTGCCAGCAGCTTAACGTTGACCTCCTACGAGCAGTACTTC. This codes for CASSLTLTSYEQYF.

The chain is built from TRBV20-1 and TRBJ2-1, with D possibly matching TRBD1 (5 bases). V lost 0 bases to trimming and J lost 5 bases, with 17 bases between them. The CDR3 sequence is 16 residues long. From germline, CDR1 is DFQATT and CDR2 SNEGSKA (reference sequence). CDR3 region: CSARELARARNNEQFF. The CDR3 DNA sequence: TGCAGTGCTAGAGAGTTAGCCAGGGCGAGGAACAATGAGCAGTTCTTC.

The V and J genes are TRBV5-1 and TRBJ1-1; 7 bases fit TRBD1. The CDR3 loop spans 15 amino acids. With V trimmed by 5 bases and J by 0 bases, 7 bases remained unmatched. Germline CDR1 SGHRS, CDR2 YFSETQ. The CDR3 DNA sequence: TGCGCCAGCAGACCCCAGGGGGGGTTGAACACTGAAGCTTTCTTT. Protein: CASRPQGGLNTEAFF.

This clonotype was recorded a few times. The chain joins TRBV5-4 to TRBJ2-3; D is possibly TRBD2 (6 bases). Germline lookup yields CDR1 SGHNT and CDR2 YYREEE (reference sequence). The CDR3 is made up of 14 amino acids. Trimming pared 1 base from V and 4 bases from J, leaving 10 bases between. This CDR3 reads CASSLPRGSDTQYF. The CDR3 DNA follows: TGTGCCAGCAGCTTGCCTCGGGGGTCAGATACGCAGTATTTT.

V gene TRBV5-6 combines with J gene TRBJ1-2, with a weak D call TRBD1 (6 bases). V was cut by 4 bases and J by 7 bases, with 14 bases left in between. This CDR3 spans 13 amino acids. Looked up from germline, CDR1 is SGHDT and CDR2 is YYEEEE. The CDR3 protein is CASSGTGFPGYTF. Here the CDR3 DNA reads TGTGCCAGCAGCGGTACAGGGTTCCCTGGCTACACCTTC. Complete variable domain (other parts from reference TRBV5-6 and TRBJ1-2): DAGVTQSPTHLIKTRGQQVTLRCSPKSGHDTVSWYQQALGQGPQFIFQYYEEEERQRGNFPDRFSGHQFPNYSSELNVNALLLGDSALYLCASSGTGFPGYTFGSGTRLTVV.